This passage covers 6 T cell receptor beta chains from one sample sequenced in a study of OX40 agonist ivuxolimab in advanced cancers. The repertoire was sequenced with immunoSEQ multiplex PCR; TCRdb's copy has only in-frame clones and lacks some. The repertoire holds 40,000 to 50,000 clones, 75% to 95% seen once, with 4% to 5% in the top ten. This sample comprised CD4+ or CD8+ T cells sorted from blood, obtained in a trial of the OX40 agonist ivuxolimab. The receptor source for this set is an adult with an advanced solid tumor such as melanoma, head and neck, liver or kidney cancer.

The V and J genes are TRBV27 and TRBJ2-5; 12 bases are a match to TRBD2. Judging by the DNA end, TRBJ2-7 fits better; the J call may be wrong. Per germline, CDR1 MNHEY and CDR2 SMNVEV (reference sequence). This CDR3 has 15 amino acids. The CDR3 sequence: CASSPLAGGTYEQYF. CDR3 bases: TGTGCCAGCAGCCCCCTAGCGGGAGGGACCTACGAGCAGTACTTC.

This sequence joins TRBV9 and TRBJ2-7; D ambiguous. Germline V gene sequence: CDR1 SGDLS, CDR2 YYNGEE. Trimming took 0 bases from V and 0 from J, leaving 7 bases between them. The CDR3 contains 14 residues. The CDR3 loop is CASSVAAGSYEQYF. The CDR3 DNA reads TGTGCCAGCAGCGTAGCCGCAGGCTCCTACGAGCAGTACTTC.

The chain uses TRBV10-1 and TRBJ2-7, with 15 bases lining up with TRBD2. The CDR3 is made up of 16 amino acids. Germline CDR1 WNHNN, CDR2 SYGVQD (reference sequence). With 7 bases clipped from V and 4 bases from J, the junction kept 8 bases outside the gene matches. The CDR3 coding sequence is TGCGCCAGCACGACGCGGACTAGCGGGAGGGTTTACGAGCAGTACTTC. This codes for CASTTRTSGRVYEQYF.

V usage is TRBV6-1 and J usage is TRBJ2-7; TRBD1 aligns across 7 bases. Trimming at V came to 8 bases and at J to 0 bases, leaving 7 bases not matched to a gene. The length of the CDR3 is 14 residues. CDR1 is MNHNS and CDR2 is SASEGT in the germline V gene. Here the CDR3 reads CASEGGRSSYEQYV. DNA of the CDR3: TGTGCCAGCGAAGGGGGCAGAAGCTCCTACGAGCAGTACGTC.

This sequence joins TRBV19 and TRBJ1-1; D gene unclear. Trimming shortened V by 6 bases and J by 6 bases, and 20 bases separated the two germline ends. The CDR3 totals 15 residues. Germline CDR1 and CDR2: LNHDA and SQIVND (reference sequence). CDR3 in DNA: TGTGCCAGTAGCCCCCTGGAGACCGGGCGATCTGAAGCTTTCTTT. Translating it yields CASSPLETGRSEAFF. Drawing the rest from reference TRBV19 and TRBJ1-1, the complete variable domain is DGGITQSPKYLFRKEGQNVTLSCEQNLNHDAMYWYRQDPGQGLRLIYYSQIVNDFQKGDIAEGYSVSREKKESFPLTVTSAQKNPTAFYLCASSPLETGRSEAFFGQGTRLTVV.

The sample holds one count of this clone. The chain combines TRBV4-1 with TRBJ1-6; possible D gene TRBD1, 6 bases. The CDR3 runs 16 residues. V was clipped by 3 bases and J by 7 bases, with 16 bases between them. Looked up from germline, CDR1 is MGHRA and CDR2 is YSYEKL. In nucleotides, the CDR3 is TGCGCCAGCAGCCAGGTCAGGGGTGTTCGGAATTCACCCCTCCACTTT. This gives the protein CASSQVRGVRNSPLHF.